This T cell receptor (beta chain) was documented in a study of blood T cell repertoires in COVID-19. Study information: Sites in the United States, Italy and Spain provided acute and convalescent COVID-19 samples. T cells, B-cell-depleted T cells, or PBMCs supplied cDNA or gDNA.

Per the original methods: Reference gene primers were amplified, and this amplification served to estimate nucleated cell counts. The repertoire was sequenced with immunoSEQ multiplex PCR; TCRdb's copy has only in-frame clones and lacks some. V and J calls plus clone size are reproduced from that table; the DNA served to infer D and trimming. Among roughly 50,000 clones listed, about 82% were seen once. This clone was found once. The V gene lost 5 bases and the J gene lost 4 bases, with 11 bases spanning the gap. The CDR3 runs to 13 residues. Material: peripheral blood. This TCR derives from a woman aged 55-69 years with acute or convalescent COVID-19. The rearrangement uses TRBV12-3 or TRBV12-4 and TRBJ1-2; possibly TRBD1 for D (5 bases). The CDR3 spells CASSIQGPYGYTF. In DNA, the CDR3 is TGTGCCAGCAGTATCCAGGGTCCCTATGGCTACACCTTC.